Presented here are 21 T cell receptor beta chains from one specimen sequenced in a study of T cell changes during pregnancy in multiple sclerosis. TCRdb keeps only in-frame clones here, not all; method: immunoSEQ multiplex PCR. The top ten hold less than 0.55% of the sample, which has around 130,000 clones, roughly 95% seen once. The sequencing used peripheral blood, collected after pregnancy. These receptors all stem from a female donor with multiple sclerosis, enrolled in a pregnancy study.

CDR3 nucleotides: TGTGCCAGCAGCTTTCGAGCTGATGAGCAGTTCTTC. Protein sequence: CASSFRADEQFF. V is TRBV7-9 and J is TRBJ2-1; D is uncertain. V dropped 3 bases and J dropped 8 bases, with 8 bases sitting between them. The CDR3 has 12 residues. The germline V gene has CDR1 SEHNR and CDR2 FQNEAQ (reference sequence).

This chain uses TRBV9 with TRBJ2-1; TRBD2 agrees at 9 bases. The J segment lost 2 bases and the V segment lost 0 bases, leaving 9 bases of the junction unmatched. Germline V gene data show CDR1 as SGDLS and CDR2 as YYNGEE. This CDR3 comprises 18 residues. CDR3 DNA sequence: TGTGCCAGCAGCGTAGCCGTAGCGGGAGACGGAGCCTACAATGAGCAGTTCTTC. As protein: CASSVAVAGDGAYNEQFF.

In this sample, this clone turned up once. The chain is built from TRBV5-3 and TRBJ1-4, with a weak D call TRBD1 (6 bases). TRBV5-3 is flagged as an ORF with uncertain function. V lost 8 bases to trimming and J lost 5 bases, with 10 bases between them. The CDR3 extends over 12 amino acids. The CDR3 here is CARGAENEKLFF. The CDR3 coding sequence is TGTGCCAGGGGGGCAGAAAATGAAAAACTGTTTTTT.

V gene TRBV29-1 combines with J gene TRBJ2-2; a weak D match, TRBD1 (6 bases). Germline V gene sequence: CDR1 SQVTM, CDR2 ANQGSEA. V lost 5 bases and J 6 bases, leaving 16 bases between the germline ends. This CDR3 spans 14 amino acids. CDR3: CSVFTGFDSGELFF. DNA for the CDR3: TGCAGCGTTTTCACAGGGTTTGATTCCGGGGAGCTGTTTTTT.

The rearrangement uses TRBV6-5 and TRBJ2-5; the D gene is possibly TRBD2 (5 bases). The ends were cut back, 8 bases at V and 5 bases at J, with 15 bases in the middle. The germline gives CDR1 MNHEY, CDR2 SVGAGI. There are 13 residues in the CDR3. In DNA, the CDR3 is TGTGCCAGCCGCGGGTGGGAGTGGGAGACCCAGTACTTC. This gives the protein CASRGWEWETQYF.

The chain joins TRBV2 to TRBJ1-5; TRBD1 agrees at 7 bases. Unmatched junction bases numbered 11, after V lost 0 bases and J lost 6 bases. Germline CDR1 SNHLY, CDR2 FYNNEI. This CDR3 spans 17 amino acids. CDR3 loop: CASSEASTGVRSQPQHF. CDR3 DNA: TGTGCCAGCAGTGAAGCGTCCACAGGGGTACGCAGTCAGCCCCAGCATTTT.

The rearrangement joins TRBV20-1 to TRBJ2-5; no firm D call. Trimming took 7 bases from V and 8 from J, leaving 11 bases between them. CDR3 length equals 10 residues. The germline gives CDR1 DFQATT, CDR2 SNEGSKA (reference sequence). In DNA form, the CDR3 reads TGCAGTGTCCCGATGGCAACCCAGTACTTC. Its translation is CSVPMATQYF.

The V and J genes are TRBV29-1 and TRBJ2-5, with D tentatively TRBD1 (5 bases). From germline, CDR1 is SQVTM and CDR2 ANQGSEA. Deletions cut 2 bases from V and 5 bases from J, with 12 bases between. The CDR3 extends over 13 amino acids. This CDR3 is CSVEPGKEETQYF. The CDR3 DNA reads TGCAGCGTTGAACCAGGGAAAGAGGAGACCCAGTACTTC.

The CDR3 sequence is CASALGQRETQYF. The CDR3 coding sequence is TGTGCTAGTGCCCTTGGACAGCGAGAGACCCAGTACTTC. The V gene is TRBV12-5, the J gene TRBJ2-5, with D possibly matching TRBD1 (6 bases). CDR1 and CDR2 (germline): LGHNT, FRNRAP. The length of the CDR3 is 13 residues. Between the trimmed V and J ends, which lost 7 bases and 4 bases, there was a span of 13 bases.

V usage is TRBV28 and J usage is TRBJ2-7, with D possibly being TRBD2 (6 bases). The germline V and J ends were trimmed by 8 bases and 2 bases, with 22 bases remaining between them. The length of the CDR3 is 16 residues. Looked up from germline, CDR1 is MDHEN and CDR2 is SYDVKM. The CDR3 spells CASRHARLVETYEQYF. CDR3 nucleotides: TGTGCCAGCCGGCATGCCCGACTAGTGGAAACCTACGAGCAGTACTTC.

The chain links TRBV30 to TRBJ2-6; 7 bases are a match to TRBD2. The V gene's germline CDR1 is GTSNPN and CDR2 SVGIG (reference sequence). The V and J ends lost 0 bases and 2 bases, in that order; junction bases with no gene match: 4. The length of the CDR3 is 16 residues. CDR3: CAWSVRAGAGANVLTF. In DNA, the CDR3 is TGTGCCTGGAGTGTACGGGCGGGGGCTGGGGCCAACGTCCTGACTTTC.

This clone was observed a single time. The chain employs TRBV6-5 and TRBJ1-5, with 9 bases fitting TRBD1. Unmatched junction bases numbered 1, after V lost 5 bases and J lost 2 bases. CDR1 and CDR2 from the germline V gene are MNHEY and SVGAGI. CDR3 length: 14 residues. CDR3 in amino acids: CASSRDRGNQPQHF. For the CDR3, the DNA is TGTGCCAGCAGTAGGGACAGGGGCAATCAGCCCCAGCATTTT.

The chain uses TRBV27 and TRBJ2-1; 7 nucleotides line up with TRBD2. The CDR3 runs to 12 residues. V trimming: 5 bases; J trimming: 12 bases; junction bases outside the gene matches: 7. Germline CDR1 MNHEY, CDR2 SMNVEV (reference sequence). For the CDR3, the DNA is TGTGCCAGCAGTACCCGGGACTACCCGCAGTTCTTC. As protein: CASSTRDYPQFF.

The gene calls are TRBV19 and TRBJ2-5; the match to TRBD2 covers 14 bases. The end of the DNA fits TRBJ2-7 better, so the J call may be wrong. The CDR3 spans 13 residues. The V gene's germline CDR1 is LNHDA and CDR2 SQIVND (reference sequence). The CDR3 DNA reads as TGTGCCAGTAGTGGGACTAGCGGGAGCGAGCAGTACTTC. It specifies CASSGTSGSEQYF.

The gene calls are TRBV28 and TRBJ2-7; no clear D gene. V was clipped by 4 bases and J by 2 bases, with 9 bases between them. CDR3 length equals 13 residues. CDR1 MDHEN and CDR2 SYDVKM come from the germline V gene. As DNA, the CDR3 is TGTGCCAGCAGTTCCGAGATTCCCTACGAGCAGTACTTC. It translates to CASSSEIPYEQYF.

CDR3: CASSPARPTDTQYF. CDR3 bases: TGTGCCAGCAGTCCAGCGAGGCCCACAGATACGCAGTATTTT. The chain joins TRBV28 to TRBJ2-3, with D unclear. V lost 5 bases, J lost 2 bases, and 11 bases lay in between. This CDR3 is 14 amino acids long. Germline V gene sequence: CDR1 MDHEN, CDR2 SYDVKM.

V gene TRBV7-3 combines with J gene TRBJ1-1; 8 bases agree with TRBD1. Germline-derived CDR1 and CDR2 are SGHTA and FQGTGA. J gave up 4 bases and V 5 bases, and 6 bases lay outside the gene matches. The CDR3 sequence is 14 residues long. The CDR3, as DNA: TGTGCCAGCAGCACAGGGGGAATGGGCACTGAAGCTTTCTTT. Its protein is CASSTGGMGTEAFF.

This chain links TRBV4-3 with TRBJ2-1; 11 nucleotides line up with TRBD2. J lost 9 bases, V lost 2 bases, and 6 bases had no gene match. There are 15 residues in the CDR3. Germline V lookup: CDR1 LGHNA, CDR2 YSLEER. CDR3 nucleotides: TGCGCCAGCAGCCAAACTAGCGGGAGCATAGGTGAGCAGTTCTTC. Encoded protein: CASSQTSGSIGEQFF.

This clone was seen just once. This chain connects TRBV6-1 to TRBJ2-1; TRBD2 matches 9 bases. Trimming cost V 7 bases and J 7 bases; bases outside gene matches: 11. CDR1 is MNHNS and CDR2 is SASEGT in the germline V gene. This CDR3 is built from 15 residues. The CDR3, as DNA: TGTGCCAGCACCTTAGCGGGAGAGTCCGTAAATGAGCAGTTCTTC. Protein: CASTLAGESVNEQFF.

The rearrangement links TRBV5-1 to TRBJ2-7; D is possibly TRBD1 (5 bases). The CDR3 is made up of 12 amino acids. The V end was cut by 4 bases, the J end by 4 bases, with 9 bases between. The germline V gene has CDR1 SGHRS and CDR2 YFSETQ. CDR3 DNA: TGCGCCAGCAGCGGCGCAGGGTACGAGCAGTACTTC. As protein: CASSGAGYEQYF.

The chain combines TRBV28 with TRBJ2-7; 8 positions agree with TRBD2. J gave up 2 bases and V 7 bases, and 7 bases lay outside the gene matches. Germline-derived CDR1 and CDR2 are MDHEN and SYDVKM. The CDR3 consists of 14 residues. This CDR3 reads CASKRLAPTYEQYF. The CDR3 DNA sequence: TGTGCCAGCAAAAGACTAGCGCCGACCTACGAGCAGTACTTC. Together with reference TRBV28 and TRBJ2-7, the CDR3 gives the full variable domain: DVKVTQSSRYLVKRTGEKVFLECVQDMDHENMFWYRQDPGLGLRLIYFSYDVKMKEKGDIPEGYSVSREKKERFSLILESASTNQTSMYLCASKRLAPTYEQYFGPGTRLTVT.